This TCR beta chain was recorded in a study of blood T cell repertoires in COVID-19. In the study overall: Both acute and convalescent COVID-19 samples were obtained from the United States, Italy and Spain. Sources were T cells, B-cell-depleted T cells, or PBMCs; the material itself was cDNA or gDNA.

The CDR3 sequence is 11 residues long. Germline V gene data show CDR1 as LNHDA and CDR2 as SQIVND (reference sequence). V was trimmed by 6 bases and J by 10 bases, leaving 12 bases between them. Repertoires were generated with immunoSEQ multiplex PCR, while TCRdb's copy carries only in-frame clones and drops some. The table records some 3,000 clones, 80% to 90% of them present only once. The sequenced sample consisted of peripheral blood. The V and J genes are TRBV19 and TRBJ1-1; D is perhaps TRBD1 (5 bases). The clonotype originates from a human donor with active COVID-19. The donor label of this sample is uncertain. The CDR3 reads CASSRGVVAFF. In DNA, the CDR3 is TGTGCCAGTAGCCGGGGGGTGGTAGCTTTCTTT.